Below, one T cell receptor beta chain is given with its context. These data are taken from a study of blood T cell repertoires in COVID-19. Study-level information: From the United States, Italy and Spain came samples of acute and convalescent COVID-19.

Only in-frame clones appear in the TCRdb table, and some are missing; sequencing was by immunoSEQ multiplex PCR. The sample yields 290,000 or so clones, 85% seen once. Trimming removed 1 base from V and 1 base from J; junction bases left unmatched: 14. Germline V gives CDR1 LGHNA, CDR2 YNFKEQ. CDR3 size: 19 residues. The source of this sequence is a man over 45 with active or convalescent COVID-19. The genes are TRBV4-2 and TRBJ2-7; 9 bases line up with TRBD1. The sequenced material came from peripheral blood. CDR3 loop: CASSQAPLTGQGSSYEQYF. The CDR3 DNA reads as TGTGCCAGCAGCCAAGCCCCTTTAACCGGACAGGGGAGTTCCTACGAGCAGTACTTC.